These 22 T cell receptor beta chains were all obtained from the same sample, sequenced in a study of blood T cell repertoires in COVID-19. Produced via immunoSEQ multiplex PCR; TCRdb's table is partial and in-frame only. The sample has 300,000 to 400,000 clones, 85% seen once. Sequenced: peripheral blood. The receptors here all came from a human donor in a cohort sampled during active COVID-19.

This chain uses TRBV5-4 with TRBJ1-1, with 7 bases aligning to TRBD1. The CDR3 runs to 13 residues. CDR1 and CDR2 from the germline V gene are SGHNT and YYREEE (reference sequence). V was clipped by 4 bases and J by 6 bases; unmatched bases: 6. CDR3 sequence (DNA): TGTGCCAGCAGCACTGACAGGGCCCCTGAAGCTTTCTTT. It specifies CASSTDRAPEAFF.

This chain links TRBV5-1 with TRBJ2-3; a possible D gene is TRBD2 (6 bases). The CDR3 runs to 14 residues. From germline, CDR1 is SGHRS and CDR2 YFSETQ. Trimming took 0 bases from V and 9 from J, leaving 14 bases between them. The CDR3 loop reads CASSLASSVGTQYF. The CDR3 bases are TGCGCCAGCAGCTTGGCCTCTAGCGTCGGAACGCAGTATTTT.

This chain uses TRBV5-1 with TRBJ2-7; possible D gene TRBD2, 7 bases. The CDR3 runs to 16 residues. CDR1 and CDR2 (germline): SGHRS, YFSETQ. With 3 bases removed from V and 3 bases from J, the gap between germline ends came to 19 bases. The CDR3 DNA reads TGCGCCAGCAGCTCCCACCCGGGCGGGGGCGGCTACGAGCAGTACTTC. Translating gives CASSSHPGGGGYEQYF.

A single count supports this clone. V is TRBV2 and J is TRBJ2-5; TRBD1 matches at 7 bases. Trimming removed 6 bases from V and 1 base from J; junction bases left unmatched: 5. The CDR3 runs 14 residues. CDR1 is SNHLY and CDR2 is FYNNEI in the germline V gene. The CDR3 region is CASSRRTGQETQYF. The CDR3 bases are TGTGCCAGCAGCCGACGGACAGGCCAAGAGACCCAGTACTTC.

This clone showed up just a few times. The chain couples TRBV6-1 to TRBJ1-3; no clear D. V was clipped by 0 bases and J by 1 base, with 4 bases between them. Germline loops: CDR1 MNHNS, CDR2 SASEGT. The CDR3 length is 14 residues. The CDR3 DNA sequence: TGTGCCAGCAGTGAAGCGAGGTCTGGAAACACCATATATTTT. Protein sequence: CASSEARSGNTIYF.

The chain uses TRBV10-1 and TRBJ1-1; D is unresolved. This CDR3 region has 14 residues. Trimming removed 0 bases from V and 2 bases from J, with 7 bases in between. The germline CDR1 and CDR2 sequences are WNHNN and SYGVQD (reference sequence). The CDR3 is CASSESPSNTEAFF. In nucleotides, the CDR3 is TGCGCCAGCAGTGAGTCCCCATCCAACACTGAAGCTTTCTTT.

The chain combines TRBV9 with TRBJ2-1, with 7 bases lining up with TRBD1. Germline V CDR1 and CDR2: SGDLS, YYNGEE. This CDR3 is built from 14 residues. The V gene end was trimmed by 4 bases and the J gene end by 1 base; junction bases not matched to a gene: 2. In DNA form, the CDR3 reads TGTGCCAGCAGCCCAGGGGGATCCTACAATGAGCAGTTCTTC. The encoded protein is CASSPGGSYNEQFF.

This chain links TRBV11-1 with TRBJ1-2, with D unclear. The CDR3 is 14 residues long. V was cut by 0 bases and J by 5 bases, with 10 bases left in between. Per the germline V gene, CDR1 is SGHAT and CDR2 is FQDESV (reference sequence). The CDR3 DNA sequence: TGTGCCAGCAGCTTAGCGCCGCGGGTTTATGGCTACACCTTC. Translated, it gives CASSLAPRVYGYTF.

The J gene is TRBJ1-5, the V gene TRBV19, with D perhaps TRBD1 (5 bases). This CDR3 spans 14 amino acids. The V and J ends lost 5 bases and 5 bases respectively, with 13 bases between them. Germline V gene sequence: CDR1 LNHDA, CDR2 SQIVND (reference sequence). CDR3: CASSSDREYQPQHF. The CDR3 DNA reads TGTGCCAGTAGTTCCGACAGAGAATATCAGCCCCAGCATTTT.

CDR3 loop: CASKTAGHFGYTF. For the CDR3, the DNA is TGTGCCAGCAAAACGGCAGGGCATTTTGGCTACACCTTC. The V call is TRBV5-4, the J call TRBJ1-2, with a weak D call TRBD1 (5 bases). This CDR3 region has 13 residues. Trimming shortened V by 6 bases and J by 7 bases, and 16 bases separated the two germline ends. The V gene's germline CDR1 is SGHNT and CDR2 YYREEE (reference sequence). Drawing the rest from reference TRBV5-4 and TRBJ1-2, the complete variable domain is ETGVTQSPTHLIKTRGQQVTLRCSSQSGHNTVSWYQQALGQGPQFIFQYYREEENGRGNFPPRFSGLQFPNYSSELNVNALELDDSALYLCASKTAGHFGYTFGSGTRLTVV.

Here the CDR3 reads CALEGTVGLEAFF. The CDR3 DNA sequence: TGTGCCTTGGAGGGAACTGTAGGGCTTGAAGCTTTCTTT. The chain carries TRBV30 and TRBJ1-1; D gene uncertain. Trimming removed 7 bases from V and 7 bases from J, with 19 bases in between. Germline-derived CDR1 and CDR2 are GTSNPN and SVGIG (reference sequence). There are 13 residues in the CDR3.

The chain is built from TRBV5-1 and TRBJ2-5; 7 nucleotides align to TRBD1. V lost 3 bases to trimming and J lost 4 bases; unmatched junction nucleotides: 9. CDR1 is SGHRS and CDR2 is YFSETQ in the germline V gene. This CDR3 has 15 amino acids. CDR3 region: CASSWRTGRRETQYF. The CDR3, as DNA: TGCGCCAGCAGCTGGAGGACAGGCAGGCGAGAGACCCAGTACTTC.

The chain has TRBV5-8 and TRBJ2-2; a weak D match, TRBD1 (5 bases). The CDR3 has 17 amino acids. CDR1 and CDR2 (germline): SGHTS, YDEGEE. Trimming cost V 0 bases and J 4 bases, with 16 bases left between them. The CDR3 reads CASSLASRASSTGELFF. CDR3 in DNA: TGTGCCAGCAGCTTGGCGTCCAGGGCGTCCAGCACCGGGGAGCTGTTTTTT.

There are a few counts of this clone. This rearrangement joins TRBV7-9 to TRBJ1-2; TRBD1 agrees at 7 bases. This CDR3 contains 14 residues. In germline, CDR1 is SEHNR, CDR2 FQNEAQ (reference sequence). The junction had 6 bases not matched to a gene; V was cut back by 6 bases and J by 2 bases. CDR3 amino acids: CASSSGGANYGYTF. The CDR3 nucleotides are TGTGCCAGCAGTTCAGGGGGAGCCAACTATGGCTACACCTTC. Combining the CDR3 with reference TRBV7-9 and TRBJ1-2 gives the whole variable domain DTGVSQNPRHKITKRGQNVTFRCDPISEHNRLYWYRQTLGQGPEFLTYFQNEAQLEKSRLLSDRFSAERPKGSFSTLEIQRTEQGDSAMYLCASSSGGANYGYTFGSGTRLTVV.

The J gene is TRBJ1-3, the V gene TRBV5-4; D is possibly TRBD1 (5 bases). The CDR3 runs to 16 residues. Germline assignment: CDR1 SGHNT and CDR2 YYREEE (reference sequence). V shed 0 bases and J shed 0 bases, with 10 bases lying between them. CDR3 protein: CASSLAGPSSGNTIYF. The CDR3 nucleotides read TGTGCCAGCAGCTTGGCAGGGCCGTCCTCTGGAAACACCATATATTTT.

The rearrangement joins TRBV5-5 to TRBJ1-2; D is perhaps TRBD1 (6 bases). This CDR3 spans 16 amino acids. Germline V gene sequence: CDR1 SGHKS, CDR2 YYEKEE (reference sequence). V was shortened by 4 bases and J by 1 base, with 17 bases between the two germline ends. The DNA for the CDR3 is TGTGCCAGCAGCCAAACAGGGTGGGCTCGTAACTATGGCTACACCTTC. This translates into CASSQTGWARNYGYTF.

In this sample, this clone turned up many times. The chain carries TRBV23-1 and TRBJ2-4; perhaps TRBD2 as D (5 bases). TRBV23-1 is an ORF for which the function is uncertain. The CDR3 spans 16 residues. V was pared by 8 bases and J by 0 bases, with 17 bases between. DNA of the CDR3: TGCGCCAGCGGCGAAATAGCGAGTCTAGCCAAAAACATTCAGTACTTC. This translates into CASGEIASLAKNIQYF.

V gene TRBV6-5 combines with J gene TRBJ2-7; maybe TRBD1 (6 bases). Trimming removed 6 bases from V and 2 bases from J, with 17 bases in between. Germline loops: CDR1 MNHEY, CDR2 SVGAGI. The CDR3 totals 15 residues. CDR3 region: CASRLPGGGTYEQYF. The CDR3 DNA reads TGTGCCAGCAGACTGCCGGGTGGGGGCACCTACGAGCAGTACTTC.

This clone was seen just once. The chain carries TRBV5-6 and TRBJ1-5, with unresolved D. This CDR3 region has 14 residues. With 4 bases removed from V and 2 bases from J, the gap between germline ends came to 10 bases. The germline V gene has CDR1 SGHDT and CDR2 YYEEEE. DNA of the CDR3: TGTGCCAGCAGCCTCACCCGGGGCAATCAGCCCCAGCATTTT. As protein: CASSLTRGNQPQHF.

This clone was observed a handful of times. The chain links TRBV18 to TRBJ2-1; D perhaps matches TRBD2 (6 bases). Looked up from germline, CDR1 is KGHSH and CDR2 is LQKENI. This CDR3 has 16 amino acids. V was cut by 5 bases and J by 9 bases, with 23 bases left in between. Here the CDR3 reads CASSSLQPGVRSEQFF. The CDR3 nucleotides read TGTGCCAGCTCATCCCTTCAGCCGGGGGTCAGGAGTGAGCAGTTCTTC.

The J gene is TRBJ2-1, the V gene TRBV7-3, with 9 bases fitting TRBD2. V lost 5 bases, J lost 0 bases, and 14 bases stayed unmatched. Germline V gene lookup returns CDR1 SGHTA and CDR2 FQGTGA. This CDR3 contains 19 residues. In nucleotides, the CDR3 is TGTGCCAGCAGCCTCGGTAGCGGGGGTCTTACAAGCTCCTACAATGAGCAGTTCTTC. It is translated as CASSLGSGGLTSSYNEQFF.

J is TRBJ1-2 and V is TRBV3-1 (or the pseudogene TRBV3-2); D remains ambiguous. CDR3 length: 15 residues. Trimming took 5 bases from V and 6 from J, leaving 19 bases between them. Germline CDR1 reads LGHDT; CDR2 reads YNNKEL (reference sequence). CDR3 sequence (DNA): TGTGCCAGCAGCTCCTATGGGTCACAGCCCGATGGCTACACCTTC. It encodes CASSSYGSQPDGYTF.